This TCR beta chain was recorded in a study of T cells in Graves' hyperthyroidism and ophthalmopathy. Study information: Peripheral blood was secured at the point of initial diagnosis, before any treatment.

RNA transcripts were the template for amplifying TCR beta CDR3 regions. HTBI primers were used for first-round RT-PCR of the TCR CDR3. Via MiXCR, TCRdb re-called the multiplex PCR reads, giving one row per CDR3 protein. Among fewer than 350,000 distinct CDR3 sequences listed, less than 15% were seen once. The germline V gene has CDR1 ENHRY and CDR2 SYGVKD. The CDR3 consists of 14 residues. Trimming removed 4 bases at V and 5 bases at J, with 11 bases between. Study results and limitations: In the blood, most expanded thyroid clonotypes above 0.001 appeared as well.

Fresh 10 ml peripheral blood yielded PBMCs. This clonotype was seen ten or more times. The antigen is not known. The V call is TRBV10-3, the J call TRBJ1-4, with D perhaps TRBD1 (5 bases). The TCR was taken from a woman in her 30s with Graves' hyperthyroidism that later progressed to Graves' ophthalmopathy. Sequencing input: blood. DNA for the CDR3: TGTGCCATCAGTGCATTGGGGGAGAATGAAAAACTGTTTTTT. This codes for CAISALGENEKLFF.